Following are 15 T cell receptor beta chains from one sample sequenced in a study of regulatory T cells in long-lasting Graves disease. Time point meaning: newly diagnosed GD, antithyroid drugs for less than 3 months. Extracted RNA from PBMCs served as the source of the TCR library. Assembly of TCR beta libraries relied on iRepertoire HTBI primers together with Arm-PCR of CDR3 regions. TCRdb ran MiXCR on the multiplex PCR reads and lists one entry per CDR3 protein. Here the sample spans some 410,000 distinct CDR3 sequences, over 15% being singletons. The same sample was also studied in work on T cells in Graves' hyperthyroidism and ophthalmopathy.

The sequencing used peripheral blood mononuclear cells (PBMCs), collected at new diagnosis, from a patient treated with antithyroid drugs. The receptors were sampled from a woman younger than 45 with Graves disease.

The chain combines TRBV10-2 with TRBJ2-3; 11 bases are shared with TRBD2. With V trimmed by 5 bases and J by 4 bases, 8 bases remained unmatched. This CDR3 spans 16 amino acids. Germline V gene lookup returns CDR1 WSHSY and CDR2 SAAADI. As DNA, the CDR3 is TGCGCCAGCAGTCGAGGACTAGCGGGCGGGGCAGATACGCAGTATTTT. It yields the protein CASSRGLAGGADTQYF.

This CDR3 is CASSSVRTSVSSYNEQFF. The CDR3 DNA follows: TGTGCCAGCAGCTCCGTGCGGACTAGCGTCAGCTCCTACAATGAGCAGTTCTTC. The chain joins TRBV11-2 to TRBJ2-1; 9 bases are a match to TRBD2. This CDR3 comprises 18 residues. The germline CDR1 and CDR2 sequences are SGHAT and FQNNGV. Trimming at V came to 4 bases and at J to 0 bases, leaving 10 bases not matched to a gene. Variable domain in full (rest from reference TRBV11-2 and TRBJ2-1): EAGVAQSPRYKIIEKRQSVAFWCNPISGHATLYWYQQILGQGPKLLIQFQNNGVVDDSQLPKDRFSAERLKGVDSTLKIQPAKLEDSAVYLCASSSVRTSVSSYNEQFFGPGTRLTVL.

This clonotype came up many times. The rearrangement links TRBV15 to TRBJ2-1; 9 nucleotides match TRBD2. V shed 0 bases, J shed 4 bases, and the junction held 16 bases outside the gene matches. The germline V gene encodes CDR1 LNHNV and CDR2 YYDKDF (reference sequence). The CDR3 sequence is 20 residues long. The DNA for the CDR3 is TGTGCCACCAGCAGAGATGTGACTAGCGGCCGTACTGCGTGGTACAATGAGCAGTTCTTC. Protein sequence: CATSRDVTSGRTAWYNEQFF.

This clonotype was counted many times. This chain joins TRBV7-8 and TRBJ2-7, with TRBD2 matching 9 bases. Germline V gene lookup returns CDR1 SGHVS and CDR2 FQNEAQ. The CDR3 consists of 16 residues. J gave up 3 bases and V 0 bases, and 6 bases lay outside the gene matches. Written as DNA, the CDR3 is TGTGCCAGCAGCTTAGCTGGGACTAGCAGACTCTACGAGCAGTACTTC. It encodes CASSLAGTSRLYEQYF.

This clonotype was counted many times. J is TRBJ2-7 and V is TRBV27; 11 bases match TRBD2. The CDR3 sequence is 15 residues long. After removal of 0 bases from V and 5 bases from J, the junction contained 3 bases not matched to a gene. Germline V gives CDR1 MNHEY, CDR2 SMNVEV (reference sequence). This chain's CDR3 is CASSLSTSGSHEQYF. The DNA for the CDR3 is TGTGCCAGCAGTTTATCAACTAGCGGGAGCCACGAGCAGTACTTC.

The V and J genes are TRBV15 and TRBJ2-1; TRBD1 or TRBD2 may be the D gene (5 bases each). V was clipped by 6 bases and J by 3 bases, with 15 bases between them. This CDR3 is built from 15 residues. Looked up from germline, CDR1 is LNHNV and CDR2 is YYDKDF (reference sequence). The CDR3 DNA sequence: TGTGCCACCAGAGTCGGGACCTCCCTCTACAATGAGCAGTTCTTC. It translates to CATRVGTSLYNEQFF.

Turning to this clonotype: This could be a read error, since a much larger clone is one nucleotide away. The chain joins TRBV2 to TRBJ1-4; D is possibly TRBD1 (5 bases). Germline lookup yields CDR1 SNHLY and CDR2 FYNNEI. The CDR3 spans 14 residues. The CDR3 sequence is CASSEAQWGERLFF. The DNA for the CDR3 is TGTGCCAGCAGTGAAGCCCAGTGGGGCGAAAGACTGTTTTTT.

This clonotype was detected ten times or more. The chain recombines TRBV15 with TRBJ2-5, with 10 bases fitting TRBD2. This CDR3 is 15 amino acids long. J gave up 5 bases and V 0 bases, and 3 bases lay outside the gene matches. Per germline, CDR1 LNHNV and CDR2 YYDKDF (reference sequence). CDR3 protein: CATSREPSGSETQYF. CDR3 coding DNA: TGTGCCACCAGCAGAGAGCCTAGCGGGAGTGAGACCCAGTACTTC.

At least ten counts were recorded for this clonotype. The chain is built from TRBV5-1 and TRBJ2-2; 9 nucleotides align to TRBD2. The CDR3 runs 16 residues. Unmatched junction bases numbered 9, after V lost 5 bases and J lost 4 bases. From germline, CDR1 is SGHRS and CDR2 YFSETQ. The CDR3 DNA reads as TGCGCCAGCAGGAGGAGTAGCGGGAGTGGCACCGGGGAGCTGTTTTTT. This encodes CASRRSSGSGTGELFF.

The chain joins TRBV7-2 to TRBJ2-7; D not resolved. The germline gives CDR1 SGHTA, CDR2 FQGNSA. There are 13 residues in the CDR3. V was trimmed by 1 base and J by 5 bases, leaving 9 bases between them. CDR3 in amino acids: CASSLEGGHEQYF. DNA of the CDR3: TGTGCCAGCAGCTTAGAAGGTGGGCACGAGCAGTACTTC.

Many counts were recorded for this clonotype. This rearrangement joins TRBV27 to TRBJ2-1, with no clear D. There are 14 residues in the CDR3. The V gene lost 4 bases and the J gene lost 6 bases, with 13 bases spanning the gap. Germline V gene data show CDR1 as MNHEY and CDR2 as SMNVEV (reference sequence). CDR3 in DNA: TGTGCCAGCAGTTCGTACACGTCTGGCAATGAGCAGTTCTTC. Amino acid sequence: CASSSYTSGNEQFF.

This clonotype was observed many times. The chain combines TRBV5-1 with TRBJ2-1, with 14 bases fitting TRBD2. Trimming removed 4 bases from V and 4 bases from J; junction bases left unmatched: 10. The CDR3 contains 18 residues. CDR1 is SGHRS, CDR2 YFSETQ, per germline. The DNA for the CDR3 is TGCGCCAGCAGCCCAGGACTAGCGGGAGGCCCTCAATACAATGAGCAGTTCTTC. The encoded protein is CASSPGLAGGPQYNEQFF.

The CDR3 bases are TGTGCCAGCAGCCAAGAATGGAGCTACAATGAGCAGTTCTTC. This sequence encodes CASSQEWSYNEQFF. The gene calls are TRBV14 and TRBJ2-1; D uncertain. Germline CDR1 reads SGHDN; CDR2 reads FVKESK. Trimming shortened V by 0 bases and J by 3 bases, and 6 bases separated the two germline ends. The CDR3 covers 14 residues.

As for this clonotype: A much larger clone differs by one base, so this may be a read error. DNA of the CDR3: TGTGCCACCAGCAGAGCGGGCGCCTGTGGCTACACCTTC. It yields the protein CATSRAGACGYTF. The chain is built from TRBV15 and TRBJ1-2; D is unclear. Per germline, CDR1 LNHNV and CDR2 YYDKDF (reference sequence). CDR3 length: 13 amino acids. V dropped 1 base and J dropped 7 bases, with 10 bases sitting between them.

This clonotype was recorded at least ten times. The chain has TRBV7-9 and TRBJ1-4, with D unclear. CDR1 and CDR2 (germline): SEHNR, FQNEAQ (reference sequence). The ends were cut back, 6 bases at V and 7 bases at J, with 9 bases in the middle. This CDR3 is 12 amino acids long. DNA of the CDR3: TGTGCCAGCAGTTGGGATGGTGAAAAACTGTTTTTT. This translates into CASSWDGEKLFF.